This entry is about one T cell receptor (beta chain). Other DNA sequences in this sample translate to the same CDR3. This record comes from a study of blood T cell repertoires in COVID-19. Clones were read by immunoSEQ multiplex PCR, and TCRdb kept only the in-frame ones, dropping some. This table holds about 220,000 clones, approximately 86% found once. Germline assignment: CDR1 GTSNPN and CDR2 SVGIG (reference sequence). V lost 0 bases and J lost 2, with 5 bases in between. This CDR3 has 13 amino acids. Sequences were obtained from peripheral blood. The TCR sequence derives from a woman between 45 and 60 years old with COVID-19, enrolled during active disease. The chain links TRBV30 to TRBJ1-5; D is ambiguous. DNA for the CDR3: TGTGCCTGGAGTGTGGGAGGCAATCAGCCCCAGCATTTT. Translation gives CAWSVGGNQPQHF.